This T cell receptor beta chain derives from a study of T cells expressing NK-cell markers. This CDR3 contains 12 residues. From germline, CDR1 is MNHEY and CDR2 SVGAGI. TCRdb re-called the 5' RACE reads and shows each CDR3 protein once, DNA omitted. Found here are about 3,400 distinct CDR3 sequences; the top ten clones hold 89%. The receptor comes from a man between 18 and 69 years old in good health. Sequencing was done on a sample of blood T cells: a sorted CD56 or NKG2C T cell subset, CD4+ or CD8+ T cells, or bulk PBMC T cells (not recorded which). The V call is TRBV6-5, the J call TRBJ2-1; TCRdb's D call, TRBD1, is unchecked because there is no DNA. CDR3: CASRDSDNEQFF.